This passage covers 16 T cell receptor beta chains from one sample sequenced in a study of T cell repertoires in cytomegalovirus infection. TCRdb reprocessed the reads via MiXCR and lists one record per CDR3 protein. The sample yields about a million distinct CDR3 sequences, around 32% seen once. Their antigen targets remain unknown. Sequences were derived from cultured CD8+ T cells from PBMCs, sampled from culture after CMV antigen stimulation. These receptors came from a human donor in good health (CMV status not recorded). Some clones in this sample may be carry-over from other donors' samples.

The chain combines TRBV11-3 with TRBJ2-1, with D perhaps matching TRBD1 (5 bases). CDR3 length: 15 amino acids. Germline loops: CDR1 SGHNT, CDR2 YENEEA. Trimming stripped 6 bases from V and 3 bases from J, with 15 bases between. The DNA for the CDR3 is TGTGCCAGCAGTCCACAGGATGGGGACTACAATGAGCAGTTCTTC. Protein sequence: CASSPQDGDYNEQFF.

This clonotype was detected ten times or more. The J gene is TRBJ1-6, the V gene TRBV7-6; D call uncertain. V was clipped by 5 bases and J by 10 bases, with 18 bases between them. CDR3 length: 15 residues. In germline, CDR1 is SGHVS, CDR2 FNYEAQ. CDR3 sequence: CASSHLGESLSPLHF. The DNA of the CDR3 is TGTGCCAGCAGCCATCTTGGGGAAAGTTTATCACCCCTCCACTTT.

This clonotype occurred many times. This chain connects TRBV7-2 to TRBJ2-1; D remains unclear. V was shortened by 1 base and J by 8 bases, with 9 bases between the two germline ends. The germline V gene encodes CDR1 SGHTA and CDR2 FQGNSA. The CDR3 loop spans 13 amino acids. The CDR3 DNA reads TGTGCCAGCAGCTTAGAGGTAGGCTATGAGCAGTTCTTC. This codes for CASSLEVGYEQFF.

Concerning this clonotype itself: One base away lies a much larger clone, so this may be a sequencing read error. V gene TRBV6-2 or TRBV6-3 combines with J gene TRBJ1-6; D might be TRBD1 (5 bases). Germline-derived CDR1 and CDR2 are MNHEY and SVGEGT. The CDR3 covers 15 residues. Between the trimmed V and J ends, which lost 8 bases and 5 bases, there was a span of 16 bases. CDR3 bases: TGTGCCAGCGAGGAGTTGAGGGACGATAATTCACCCCTCCACTTT. Its translation is CASEELRDDNSPLHF.

This clonotype was counted ten times or more. The genes are TRBV7-8 and TRBJ1-6; no clear D gene. The CDR3 is made up of 17 amino acids. The V and J ends lost 2 bases and 0 bases respectively, with 11 bases between them. Per germline, CDR1 SGHVS and CDR2 FQNEAQ. In DNA form, the CDR3 reads TGTGCCAGCAGCTTAACCCTCGATGGCTCCTATAATTCACCCCTCCACTTT. Translating gives CASSLTLDGSYNSPLHF.

Concerning this clonotype itself: The limits of the CDR3 on the DNA are not certain, so only TCRdb's listed CDR3 is given. The chain joins TRBV6-8 to TRBJ2-7; TRBD1 reflects the table's D call only, with no check against the DNA. Ends included, the CDR3 has 18 residues. Germline V lookup: CDR1 MNHGY, CDR2 SAAAGT. CDR3: CASYTRLDTGFYLCEQYF.

Only a few counts were recorded for this clonotype. J is TRBJ2-7 and V is TRBV27, with D tentatively TRBD1 (5 bases). There are 15 residues in the CDR3. Trimming pared 0 bases from V and 0 bases from J, leaving 9 bases between. Germline lookup yields CDR1 MNHEY and CDR2 SMNVEV (reference sequence). CDR3 loop: CASSLSSGLSYEQYF. The CDR3 nucleotides read TGTGCCAGCAGTTTATCTTCAGGGCTCTCCTACGAGCAGTACTTC.

V usage is TRBV27 and J usage is TRBJ2-4; 14 nucleotides align to TRBD2. Trimming took 2 bases from V and 1 from J; bases not matched to a gene: 10. The CDR3 has 20 amino acids. Germline V gene data show CDR1 as MNHEY and CDR2 as SMNVEV (reference sequence). Written as DNA, the CDR3 is TGTGCCAGCAGTTTACGCCCAGGACTAGCGGGGGGAGGGGCCAAAAACATTCAGTACTTC. Translated, it gives CASSLRPGLAGGGAKNIQYF.

This clonotype has ten or more counts. The V and J genes are TRBV28 and TRBJ1-2, with 9 bases matching TRBD1. Germline loops: CDR1 MDHEN, CDR2 SYDVKM. The CDR3 is made up of 17 amino acids. Trimming at V came to 10 bases and at J to 6 bases, leaving 21 bases not matched to a gene. The chain's CDR3 is CATLEGTGSPRWDGYTF. CDR3 DNA: TGTGCCACCCTCGAGGGGACAGGGAGCCCGAGGTGGGATGGCTACACCTTC.

The rearrangement uses TRBV5-1 and TRBJ1-1, with 8 bases aligning to TRBD1. J lost 0 bases, V lost 5 bases, and 9 bases had no gene match. Germline loops: CDR1 SGHRS, CDR2 YFSETQ. The CDR3 totals 16 residues. CDR3 region: CASSPHQGALNTEAFF. The CDR3 DNA follows: TGCGCCAGCAGTCCTCATCAGGGGGCCTTGAACACTGAAGCTTTCTTT.

V gene TRBV11-2 combines with J gene TRBJ1-4, with D unresolved. CDR3 length: 15 amino acids. The V end lost 0 bases, the J end lost 10 bases, and 15 bases lay between the germline ends. In germline, CDR1 is SGHAT, CDR2 FQNNGV. Here the CDR3 DNA reads TGTGCCAGCAGCTTAGATCTATCCGCGGTGGGAAAACTGTTTTTT. Its protein is CASSLDLSAVGKLFF.

The rearrangement uses TRBV24-1 and TRBJ2-5; the D gene is possibly TRBD2 (5 bases). V was trimmed by 7 bases and J by 6 bases, leaving 11 bases between them. Germline V lookup: CDR1 KGHDR, CDR2 SFDVKD. The CDR3 has 12 amino acids. CDR3 nucleotide sequence: TGTGCCACCAGCGGGGTCCTGAAGACCCAGTACTTC. Its protein is CATSGVLKTQYF.

This clonotype was seen at least ten times. CDR3 sequence reads: CSVGVGGLEQYF. In DNA form, the CDR3 reads TGCAGCGTTGGGGTTGGGGGGCTCGAGCAGTACTTC. V usage is TRBV29-1 and J usage is TRBJ2-7; D tentatively fits TRBD1 or TRBD2 (6 bases each). V was clipped by 4 bases and J by 6 bases, with 13 bases between them. Germline loops: CDR1 SQVTM, CDR2 ANQGSEA. There are 12 residues in the CDR3.

This clonotype came up a few times. The rearrangement links TRBV19 to TRBJ2-7; weak D call: TRBD2 (6 bases). Between the trimmed V and J ends, which lost 6 bases and 4 bases, there was a span of 13 bases. The CDR3 consists of 13 residues. CDR1 LNHDA and CDR2 SQIVND come from the germline V gene (reference sequence). CDR3: CASREGVEYEQYF. The CDR3 DNA reads as TGTGCCAGTAGGGAGGGAGTGGAGTACGAGCAGTACTTC.

This clonotype was seen a handful of times. The V gene is TRBV7-2, the J gene TRBJ2-7; 7 positions match TRBD2. Trimming took 5 bases from V and 6 from J; bases not matched to a gene: 7. This CDR3 comprises 13 residues. Per the germline V gene, CDR1 is SGHTA and CDR2 is FQGNSA. The CDR3 nucleotides are TGTGCCAGCAGCGAGTGGGGGGGGTTCGAGCAGTACGTC. It encodes CASSEWGGFEQYV.

Only a few counts were recorded for this clonotype. J is TRBJ2-3 and V is TRBV6-4; the match to TRBD2 covers 10 bases. The CDR3 runs 15 residues. Germline trimming cut 6 bases from V and 2 bases from J; bases unmatched to any gene: 5. The germline V gene has CDR1 MRHNA and CDR2 SNTAGT. The CDR3 nucleotides read TGTGCCAGCAGCATTAGCGGGGGGAACACAGATACGCAGTATTTT. This encodes CASSISGGNTDTQYF.